This TCR beta chain came from a study of T cells after yellow fever vaccination. Study overall: SMART-Seq v4 Ultra Low Input prepared libraries from low-cell fractions.

The V gene lost 3 bases and the J gene lost 0 bases, with 3 bases spanning the gap. Germline V gene lookup returns CDR1 SGHRS and CDR2 YFSETQ. The CDR3 runs to 12 residues. Study-level findings and limits: The secondary response peaked faster, at day 5 versus 15, but was weaker. Abundant clonotypes (contaminants from the bulk population) could be present in FACS-sorted repertoires.

They built TCR cDNA with 5'RACE template switching, a step that put in a universal primer site and UMIs. TCRdb re-analysed the 5' RACE reads in MiXCR, keeping a single row per CDR3 protein. The sample consists of 95,000 to 150,000 distinct CDR3 sequences, nearly 15% of them appearing once. The sample holds a few counts of this clonotype. Its antigen is undetermined. The sequencing used CD8+ T cells sorted from PBMCs, collected 5 days after the yellow fever booster vaccination. The origin of this receptor is a man between 18 and 29 years old who received the YFV17D yellow fever vaccine. This chain joins TRBV5-1 and TRBJ2-5, with no clear D. In DNA, the CDR3 is TGCGCCAGCAGCTGGTACCAAGAGACCCAGTACTTC. It encodes CASSWYQETQYF.